This T cell receptor beta chain derives from a study of early T cells in non-severe SARS-CoV-2 infection. In the study overall: Chains stayed unpaired after sequencing of bulk RNA from unsorted whole blood.

Individual cDNA molecules were tagged with unique molecular identifiers. TCRdb re-derived calls from the 5' RACE reads in MiXCR, one entry per CDR3 protein. The sample lists about 38,000 distinct CDR3 sequences, around 4.6% occurring once. This clonotype was seen repeatedly, ten times or more. Its antigen remains unknown. Whole-study findings and limits: Private and CD4 specificities were missed by VDJdb matching, skewed to anti-spike CD8.

V lost 3 bases, J lost 1 base, and 24 bases lay in between. The CDR3 sequence is 19 residues long. The germline V gene encodes CDR1 WSHSY and CDR2 SAAADI. This chain joins TRBV10-2 and TRBJ1-1, with D perhaps matching TRBD1 (6 bases). The source material was whole blood. The receptor was derived from an adult who was a healthcare worker with PCR-confirmed SARS-CoV-2 infection or an uninfected control (not recorded which). Here the CDR3 DNA reads TGCGCCAGCAGTGAATCCGCAGGTTTCGGGGGCGGTACGAACACTGAAGCTTTCTTT. This codes for CASSESAGFGGGTNTEAFF.